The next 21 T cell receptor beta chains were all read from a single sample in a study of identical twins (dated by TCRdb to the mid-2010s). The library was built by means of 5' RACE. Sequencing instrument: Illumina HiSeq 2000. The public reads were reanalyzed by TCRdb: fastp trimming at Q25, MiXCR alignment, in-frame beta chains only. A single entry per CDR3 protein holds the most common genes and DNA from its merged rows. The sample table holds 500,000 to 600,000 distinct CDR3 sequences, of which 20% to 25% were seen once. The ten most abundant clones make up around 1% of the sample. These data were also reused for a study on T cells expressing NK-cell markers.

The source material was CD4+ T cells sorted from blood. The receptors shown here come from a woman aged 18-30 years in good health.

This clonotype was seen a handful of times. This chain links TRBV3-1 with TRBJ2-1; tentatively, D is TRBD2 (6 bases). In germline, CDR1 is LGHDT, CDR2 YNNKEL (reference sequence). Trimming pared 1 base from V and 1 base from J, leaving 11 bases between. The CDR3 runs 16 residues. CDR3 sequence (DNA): TGTGCCAGCAGCCAAGTTGGTAGCGGTTCCTACAATGAGCAGTTCTTC. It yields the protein CASSQVGSGSYNEQFF.

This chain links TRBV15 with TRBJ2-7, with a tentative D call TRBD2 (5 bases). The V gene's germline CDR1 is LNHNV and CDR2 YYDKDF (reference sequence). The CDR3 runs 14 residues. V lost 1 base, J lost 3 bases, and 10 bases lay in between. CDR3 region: CATSRARGGYEQYF. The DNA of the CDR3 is TGTGCCACCAGCAGAGCCCGGGGTGGCTACGAGCAGTACTTC.

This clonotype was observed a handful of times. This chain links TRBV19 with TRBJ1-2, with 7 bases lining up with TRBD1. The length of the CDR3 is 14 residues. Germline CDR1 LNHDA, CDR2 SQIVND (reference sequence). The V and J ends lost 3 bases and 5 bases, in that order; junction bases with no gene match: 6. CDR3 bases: TGTGCCAGTAGTATCGCGACAGGGTATTATGGCTACACCTTC. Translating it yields CASSIATGYYGYTF.

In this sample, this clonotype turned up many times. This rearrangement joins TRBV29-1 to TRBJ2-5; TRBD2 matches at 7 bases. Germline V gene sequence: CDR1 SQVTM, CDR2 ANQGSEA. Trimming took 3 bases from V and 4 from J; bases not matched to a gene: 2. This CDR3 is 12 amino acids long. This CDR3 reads CSVDSGGETQYF. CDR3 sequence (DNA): TGCAGCGTTGACTCGGGGGGAGAGACCCAGTACTTC.

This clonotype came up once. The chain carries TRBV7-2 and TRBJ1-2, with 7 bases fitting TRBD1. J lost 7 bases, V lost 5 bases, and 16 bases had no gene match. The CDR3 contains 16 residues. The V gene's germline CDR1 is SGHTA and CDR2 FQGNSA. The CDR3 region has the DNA TGTGCCAGCAGCCCCGCTCAGGGGGGGCGAGAGGGTGGCTACACCTTC. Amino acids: CASSPAQGGREGGYTF.

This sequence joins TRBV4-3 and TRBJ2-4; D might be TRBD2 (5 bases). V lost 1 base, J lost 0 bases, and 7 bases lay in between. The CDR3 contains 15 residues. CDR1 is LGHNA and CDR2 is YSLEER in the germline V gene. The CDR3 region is CASSQGGLAKNIQYF. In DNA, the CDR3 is TGCGCCAGCAGCCAAGGCGGGCTAGCCAAAAACATTCAGTACTTC.

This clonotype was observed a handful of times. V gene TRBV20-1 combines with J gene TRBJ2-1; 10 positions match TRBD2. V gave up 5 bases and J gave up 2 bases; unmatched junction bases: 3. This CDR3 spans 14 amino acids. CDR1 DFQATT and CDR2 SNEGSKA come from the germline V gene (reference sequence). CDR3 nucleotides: TGCAGTGCTTATAGCGGGGGGACCTACAATGAGCAGTTCTTC. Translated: CSAYSGGTYNEQFF.

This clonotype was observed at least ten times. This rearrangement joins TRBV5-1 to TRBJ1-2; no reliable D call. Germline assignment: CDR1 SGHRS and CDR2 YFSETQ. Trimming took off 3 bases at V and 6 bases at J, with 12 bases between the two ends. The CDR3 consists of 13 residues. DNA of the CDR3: TGCGCCAGCAGCTATTCTACAGAGAATGGCTACACCTTC. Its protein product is CASSYSTENGYTF.

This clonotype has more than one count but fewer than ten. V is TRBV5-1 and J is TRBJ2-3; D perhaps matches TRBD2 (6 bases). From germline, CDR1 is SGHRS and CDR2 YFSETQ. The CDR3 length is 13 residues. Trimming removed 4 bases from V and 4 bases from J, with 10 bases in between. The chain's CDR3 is CASSPGLADTQYF. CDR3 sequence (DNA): TGCGCCAGCAGCCCGGGACTTGCAGATACGCAGTATTTT. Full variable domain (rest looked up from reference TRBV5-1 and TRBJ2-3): KAGVTQTPRYLIKTRGQQVTLSCSPISGHRSVSWYQQTPGQGLQFLFEYFSETQRNKGNFPGRFSGRQFSNSRSEMNVSTLELGDSALYLCASSPGLADTQYFGPGTRLTVL.

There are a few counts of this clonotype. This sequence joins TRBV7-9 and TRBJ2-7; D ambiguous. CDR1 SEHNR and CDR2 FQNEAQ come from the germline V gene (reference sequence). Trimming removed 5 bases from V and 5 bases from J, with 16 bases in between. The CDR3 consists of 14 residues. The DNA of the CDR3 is TGTGCCAGCAGCCCCGATGTGGCGGCGAACGAGCAGTACTTC. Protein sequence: CASSPDVAANEQYF.

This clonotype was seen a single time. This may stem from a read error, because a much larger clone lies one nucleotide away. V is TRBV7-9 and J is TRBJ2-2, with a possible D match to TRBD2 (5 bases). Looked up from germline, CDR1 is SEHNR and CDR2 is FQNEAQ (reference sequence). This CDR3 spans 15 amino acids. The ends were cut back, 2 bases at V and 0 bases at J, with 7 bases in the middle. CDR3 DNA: TGTGCCAGCAGCTTACTCGGGACGAACACCGGGGAGCTGTTTTTT. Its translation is CASSLLGTNTGELFF.

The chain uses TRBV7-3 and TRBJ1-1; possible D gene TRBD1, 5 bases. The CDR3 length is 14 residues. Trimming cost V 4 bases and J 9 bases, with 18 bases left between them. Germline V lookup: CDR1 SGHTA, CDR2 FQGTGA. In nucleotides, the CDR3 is TGTGCCAGCAGCTATTCGGGGGATGGGGCTCAAGCTTTCTTT. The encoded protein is CASSYSGDGAQAFF.

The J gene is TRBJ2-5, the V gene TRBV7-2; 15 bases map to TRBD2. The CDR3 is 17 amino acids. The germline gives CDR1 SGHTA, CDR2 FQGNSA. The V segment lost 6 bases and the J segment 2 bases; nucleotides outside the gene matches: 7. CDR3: CASRSWTSGGGQETQYF. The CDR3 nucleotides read TGTGCCAGCAGATCCTGGACTAGCGGGGGGGGACAAGAGACCCAGTACTTC.

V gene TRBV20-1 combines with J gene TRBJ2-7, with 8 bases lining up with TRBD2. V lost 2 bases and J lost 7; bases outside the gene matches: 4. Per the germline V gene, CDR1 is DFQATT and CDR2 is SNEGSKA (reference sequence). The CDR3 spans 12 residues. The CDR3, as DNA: TGCAGTGCTAGAAAGCGGGAGAGTGAGCAGTACTTC. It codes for CSARKRESEQYF.

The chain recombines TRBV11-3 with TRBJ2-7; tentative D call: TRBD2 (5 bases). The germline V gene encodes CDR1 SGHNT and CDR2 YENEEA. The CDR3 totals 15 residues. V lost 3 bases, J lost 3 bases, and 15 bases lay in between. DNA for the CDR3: TGTGCCAGCAGCTTGGGTCTCGAGGGCCGCTACGAGCAGTACTTC. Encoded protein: CASSLGLEGRYEQYF.

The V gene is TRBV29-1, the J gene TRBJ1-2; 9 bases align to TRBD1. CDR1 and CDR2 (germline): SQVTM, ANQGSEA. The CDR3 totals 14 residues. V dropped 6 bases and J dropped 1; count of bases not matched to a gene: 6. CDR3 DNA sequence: TGCAGCGTAGGACAGGGGAAGAATAACTATGGCTACACCTTC. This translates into CSVGQGKNNYGYTF.

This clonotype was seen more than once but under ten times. CDR3 coding DNA: TGTGCCATCTCCCCGAGCGGGAGCTACGAGCAGTACTTC. Translating gives CAISPSGSYEQYF. The chain couples TRBV10-3 to TRBJ2-7; the match to TRBD2 covers 8 bases. Trimming took 8 bases from V and 3 from J; bases not matched to a gene: 6. This CDR3 contains 13 residues. Germline CDR1 ENHRY, CDR2 SYGVKD.

In DNA, the CDR3 is TGTGCCATCAGTGACGGAGGGGGGAATTACGAGCAGTACTTC. Encoded protein: CAISDGGGNYEQYF. The rearrangement links TRBV10-3 to TRBJ2-7, with D perhaps being TRBD1 or TRBD2 (6 bases each). Germline V gives CDR1 ENHRY, CDR2 SYGVKD. V was shortened by 3 bases and J by 4 bases, with 13 bases between the two germline ends. There are 14 residues in the CDR3.

DNA for the CDR3: TGCAGTGCCCGGGGGGCCACTGAAGCTTTCTTT. This encodes CSARGATEAFF. This chain connects TRBV20-1 to TRBJ1-1, with a weak D call TRBD1 (6 bases). Germline V gene data show CDR1 as DFQATT and CDR2 as SNEGSKA (reference sequence). The CDR3 extends over 11 amino acids. Trimming left V 6 bases short and J 4 bases short, with 9 bases between.

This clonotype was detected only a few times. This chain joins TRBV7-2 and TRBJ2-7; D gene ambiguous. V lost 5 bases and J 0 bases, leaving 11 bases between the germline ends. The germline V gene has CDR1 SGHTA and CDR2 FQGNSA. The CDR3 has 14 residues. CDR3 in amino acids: CASSRTRVSYEQYF. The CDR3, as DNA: TGTGCCAGCAGCCGCACAAGGGTCTCCTACGAGCAGTACTTC. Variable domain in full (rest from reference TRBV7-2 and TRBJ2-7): GAGVSQSPSNKVTEKGKDVELRCDPISGHTALYWYRQSLGQGLEFLIYFQGNSAPDKSGLPSDRFSAERTGGSVSTLTIQRTQQEDSAVYLCASSRTRVSYEQYFGPGTRLTVT.

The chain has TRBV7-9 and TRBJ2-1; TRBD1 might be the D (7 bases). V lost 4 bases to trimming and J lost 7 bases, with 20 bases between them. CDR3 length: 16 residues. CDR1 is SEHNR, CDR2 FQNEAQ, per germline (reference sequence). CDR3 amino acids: CASSSGTGAGGNEQFF. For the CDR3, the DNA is TGTGCCAGCAGCTCGGGAACAGGGGCTGGAGGGAATGAGCAGTTCTTC.